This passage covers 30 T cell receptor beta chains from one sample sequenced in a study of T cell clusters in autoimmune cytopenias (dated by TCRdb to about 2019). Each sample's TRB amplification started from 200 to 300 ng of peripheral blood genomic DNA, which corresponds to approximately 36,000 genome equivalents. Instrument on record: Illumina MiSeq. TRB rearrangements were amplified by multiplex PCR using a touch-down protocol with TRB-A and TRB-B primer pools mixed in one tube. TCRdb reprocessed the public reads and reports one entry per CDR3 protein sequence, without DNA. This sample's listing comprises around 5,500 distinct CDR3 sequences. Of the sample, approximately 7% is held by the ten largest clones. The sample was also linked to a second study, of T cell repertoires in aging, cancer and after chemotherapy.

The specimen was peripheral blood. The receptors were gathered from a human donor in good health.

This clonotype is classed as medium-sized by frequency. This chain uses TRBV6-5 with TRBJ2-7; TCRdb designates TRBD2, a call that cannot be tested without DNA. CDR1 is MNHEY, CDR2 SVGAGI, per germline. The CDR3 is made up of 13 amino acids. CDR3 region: CASSSGLPYEQYF.

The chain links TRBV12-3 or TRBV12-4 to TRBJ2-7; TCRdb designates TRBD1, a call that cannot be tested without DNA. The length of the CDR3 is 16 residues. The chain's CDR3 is CASTTLRGDRAYEQYF.

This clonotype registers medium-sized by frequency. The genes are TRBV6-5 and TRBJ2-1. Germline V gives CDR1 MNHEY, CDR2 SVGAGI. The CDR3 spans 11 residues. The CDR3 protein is CASKGYNEQFF.

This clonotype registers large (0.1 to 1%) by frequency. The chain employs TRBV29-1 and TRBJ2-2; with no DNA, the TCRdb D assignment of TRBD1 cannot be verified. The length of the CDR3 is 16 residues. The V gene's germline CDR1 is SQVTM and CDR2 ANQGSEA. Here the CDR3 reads CSVEDGTGGYTGELFF.

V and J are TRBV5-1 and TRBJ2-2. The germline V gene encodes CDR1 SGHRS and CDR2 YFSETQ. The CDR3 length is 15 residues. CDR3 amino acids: CASSFPYRNTGELFF.

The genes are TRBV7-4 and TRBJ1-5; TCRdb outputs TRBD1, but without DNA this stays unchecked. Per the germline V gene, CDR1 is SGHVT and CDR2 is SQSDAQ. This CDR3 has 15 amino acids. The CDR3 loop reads CASSWDRLSNQPQHF. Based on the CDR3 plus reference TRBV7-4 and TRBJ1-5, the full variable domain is GAGVSQSPRYKVAKRGRDVALRCDSISGHVTLYWYRQTLGQGSEVLTYSQSDAQRDKSGRPSGRFSAERPERSVSTLKIQRTEQGDSAVYLCASSWDRLSNQPQHFGDGTRLSIL.

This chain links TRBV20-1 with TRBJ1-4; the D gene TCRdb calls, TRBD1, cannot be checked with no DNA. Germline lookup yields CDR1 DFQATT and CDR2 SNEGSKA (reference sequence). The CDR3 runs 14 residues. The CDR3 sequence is CSAREQGINEKLFF.

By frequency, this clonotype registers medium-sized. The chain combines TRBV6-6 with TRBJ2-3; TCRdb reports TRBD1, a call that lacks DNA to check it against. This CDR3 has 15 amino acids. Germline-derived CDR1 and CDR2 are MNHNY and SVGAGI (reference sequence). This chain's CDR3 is CASRGQAGGTDTQYF.

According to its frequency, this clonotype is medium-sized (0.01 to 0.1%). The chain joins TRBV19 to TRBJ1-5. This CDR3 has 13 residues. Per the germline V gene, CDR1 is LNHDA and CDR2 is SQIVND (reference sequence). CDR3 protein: CASSKTLNQPQHF.

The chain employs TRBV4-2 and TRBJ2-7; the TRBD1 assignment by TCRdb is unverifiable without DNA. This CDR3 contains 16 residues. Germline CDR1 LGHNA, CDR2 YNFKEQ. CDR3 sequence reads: CASSQDRAEPRYEQYF.

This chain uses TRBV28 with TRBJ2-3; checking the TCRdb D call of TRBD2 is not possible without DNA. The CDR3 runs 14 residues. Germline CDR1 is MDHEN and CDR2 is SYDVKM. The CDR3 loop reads CASSLLREWDTQYF.

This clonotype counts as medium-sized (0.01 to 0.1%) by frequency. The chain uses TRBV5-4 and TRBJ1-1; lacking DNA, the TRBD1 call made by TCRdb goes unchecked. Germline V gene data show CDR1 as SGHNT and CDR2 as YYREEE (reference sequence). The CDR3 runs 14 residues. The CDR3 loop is CASSLAGVASEAFF.

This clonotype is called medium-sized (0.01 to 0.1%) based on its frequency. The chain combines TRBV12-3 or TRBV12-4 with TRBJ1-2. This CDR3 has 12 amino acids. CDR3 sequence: CASTSRSAGYTF.

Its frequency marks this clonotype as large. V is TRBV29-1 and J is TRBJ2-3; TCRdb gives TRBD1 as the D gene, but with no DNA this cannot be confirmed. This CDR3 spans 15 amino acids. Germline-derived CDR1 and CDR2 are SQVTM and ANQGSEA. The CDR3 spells CSATGQGGRTDTQYF.

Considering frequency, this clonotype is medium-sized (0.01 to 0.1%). The CDR3 loop reads CASSIRRAYEQYF. The J gene is TRBJ2-7, the V gene TRBV19. This CDR3 contains 13 residues. Germline CDR1 is LNHDA and CDR2 is SQIVND (reference sequence). The full variable domain, with the rest looked up from reference TRBV19 and TRBJ2-7, is DGGITQSPKYLFRKEGQNVTLSCEQNLNHDAMYWYRQDPGQGLRLIYYSQIVNDFQKGDIAEGYSVSREKKESFPLTVTSAQKNPTAFYLCASSIRRAYEQYFGPGTRLTVT.

This CDR3 reads CASSSGGAQGYGYTF. The chain is built from TRBV7-2 and TRBJ1-2; TCRdb proposes TRBD1, but this gene call is untestable without DNA. The CDR3 totals 15 residues. Germline V CDR1 and CDR2: SGHTA, FQGNSA.

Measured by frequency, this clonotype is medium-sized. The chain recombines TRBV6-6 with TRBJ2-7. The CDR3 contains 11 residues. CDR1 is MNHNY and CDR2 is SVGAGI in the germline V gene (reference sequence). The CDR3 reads CASSYNYEQYF.

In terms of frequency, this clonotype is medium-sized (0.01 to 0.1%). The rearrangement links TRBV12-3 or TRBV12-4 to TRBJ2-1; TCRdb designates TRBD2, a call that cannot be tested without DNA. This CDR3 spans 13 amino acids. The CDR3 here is CATTDFLNNEQFF.

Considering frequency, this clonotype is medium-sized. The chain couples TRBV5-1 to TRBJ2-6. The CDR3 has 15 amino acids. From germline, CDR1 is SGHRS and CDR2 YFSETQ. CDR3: CASSLEGSGANVLTF.

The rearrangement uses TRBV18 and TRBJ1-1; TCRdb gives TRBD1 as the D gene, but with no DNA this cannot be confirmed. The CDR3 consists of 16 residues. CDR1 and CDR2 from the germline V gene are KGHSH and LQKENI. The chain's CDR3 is CASSPRTGGEYTEAFF.

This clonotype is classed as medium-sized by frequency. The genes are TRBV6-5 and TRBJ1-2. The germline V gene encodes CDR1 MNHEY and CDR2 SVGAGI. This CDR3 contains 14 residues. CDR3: CASTRPLANYGYTF.

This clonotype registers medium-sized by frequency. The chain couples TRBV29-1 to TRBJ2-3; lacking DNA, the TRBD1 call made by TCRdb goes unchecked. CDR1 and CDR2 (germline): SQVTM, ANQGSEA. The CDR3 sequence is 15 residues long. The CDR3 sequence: CSVARSGGHTDTQYF.

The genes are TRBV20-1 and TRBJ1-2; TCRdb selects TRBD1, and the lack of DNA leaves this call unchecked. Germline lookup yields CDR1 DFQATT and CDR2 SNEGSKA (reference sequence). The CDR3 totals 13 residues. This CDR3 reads CSAVKQGQDGYTF.

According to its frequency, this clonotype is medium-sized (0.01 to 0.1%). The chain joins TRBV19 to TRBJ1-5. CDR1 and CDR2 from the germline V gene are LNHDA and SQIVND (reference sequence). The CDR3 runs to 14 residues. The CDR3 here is CASREDSGYQPQHF.

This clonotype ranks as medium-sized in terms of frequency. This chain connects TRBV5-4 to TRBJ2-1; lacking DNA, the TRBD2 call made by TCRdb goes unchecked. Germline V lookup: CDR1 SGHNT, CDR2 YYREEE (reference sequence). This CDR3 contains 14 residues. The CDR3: CASSFPSGGNEQFF.

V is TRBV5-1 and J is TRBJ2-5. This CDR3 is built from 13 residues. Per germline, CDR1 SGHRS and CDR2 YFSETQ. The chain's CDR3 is CASSLGFQETQYF.

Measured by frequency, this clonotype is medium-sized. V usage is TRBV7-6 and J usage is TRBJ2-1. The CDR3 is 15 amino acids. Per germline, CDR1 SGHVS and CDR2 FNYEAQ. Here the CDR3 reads CASSLISGSSDEQFF.

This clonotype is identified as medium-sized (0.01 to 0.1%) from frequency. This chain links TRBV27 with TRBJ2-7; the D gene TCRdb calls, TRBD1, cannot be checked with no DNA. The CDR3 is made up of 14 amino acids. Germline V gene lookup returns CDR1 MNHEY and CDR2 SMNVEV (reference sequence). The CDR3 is CASRALGGWYEQYF.

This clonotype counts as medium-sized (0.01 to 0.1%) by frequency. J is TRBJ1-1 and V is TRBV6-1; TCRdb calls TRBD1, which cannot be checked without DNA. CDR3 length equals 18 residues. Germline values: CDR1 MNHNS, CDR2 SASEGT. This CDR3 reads CASSDRAGHQGGNTEAFF.

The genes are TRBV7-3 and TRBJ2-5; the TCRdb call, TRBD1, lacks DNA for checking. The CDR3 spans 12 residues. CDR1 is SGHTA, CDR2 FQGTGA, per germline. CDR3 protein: CASSRDRGPQYF.